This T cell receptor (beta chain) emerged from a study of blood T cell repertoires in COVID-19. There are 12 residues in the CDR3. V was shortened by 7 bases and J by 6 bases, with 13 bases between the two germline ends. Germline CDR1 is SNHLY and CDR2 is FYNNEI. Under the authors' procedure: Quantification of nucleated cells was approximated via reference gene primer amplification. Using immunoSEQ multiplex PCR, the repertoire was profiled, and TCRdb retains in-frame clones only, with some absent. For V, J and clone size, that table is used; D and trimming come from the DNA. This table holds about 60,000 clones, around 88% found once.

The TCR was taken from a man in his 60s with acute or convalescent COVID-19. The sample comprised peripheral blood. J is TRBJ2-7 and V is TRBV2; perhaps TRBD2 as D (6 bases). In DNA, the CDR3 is TGTGCCAGCACCTACTCCGGGGGCGAGCAGTACTTC. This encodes CASTYSGGEQYF.